This T cell receptor (beta chain) derives from a study of identifying expanded T cells in peripheral blood. Study results and caveats: Roughly two-week clone count variance significantly increased as total template count grew.

About this clone: The antigen remains undetermined. The junction differs from germline at one of its ends, possibly a read error.

The CDR3 length is 15 residues. Looked up from germline, CDR1 is SSHAT and CDR2 is FNYEAQ (reference sequence). Data came from immunoSEQ multiplex PCR; TCRdb stores just in-frame clones and leaves some out. The sample shows fewer than 85,000 clones, about 83% of them seen only once. The sequencing input was blood. The clonotype was recovered from a person aged 18-70 years in good health. The chain links TRBV7-7 to TRBJ2-3; weak D call: TRBD2 (5 bases). CDR3 coding DNA: TGTGCTAGCAGCTTACTCGGGGTAGCATCAGATACGCAGTATTTT. Protein product: CASSLLGVASDTQYF. Looking up the rest from reference TRBV7-7 and TRBJ2-3 gives the full variable domain: GAGVSQSPRYKVTKRGQDVTLRCDPISSHATLYWYQQALGQGPEFLTYFNYEAQPDKSGLPSDRFSAERPEGSISTLTIQRTEQRDSAMYRCASSLLGVASDTQYFGPGTRLTVL.